This record concerns one TCR beta chain sequence. Its antigen remains unidentified. V dropped 3 bases and J dropped 2; count of bases not matched to a gene: 8. The CDR3 has 17 residues. Germline V gives CDR1 SEHNR, CDR2 FQNEAQ (reference sequence). This sample is drawn from a study of T cell responses to AZD1222 COVID-19 vaccine. Findings and caveats of the study: It was only after the peak T cell response that any repertoires were sampled.

Assay used: immunoSEQ multiplex PCR; TCRdb lists only in-frame clones, some missing. The table has about 110,000 clones, 85% to 90% seen once. V and J are TRBV7-9 and TRBJ2-1; 9 nucleotides agree with TRBD1. This sample comprised peripheral blood, obtained on day 0 of AZD1222 vaccination. The TCR was taken from an adult in good health. The CDR3, as DNA: TGTGCCAGCAGCTTCTCGGGGACAGGGAATGCCTACAATGAGCAGTTCTTC. This translates into CASSFSGTGNAYNEQFF.